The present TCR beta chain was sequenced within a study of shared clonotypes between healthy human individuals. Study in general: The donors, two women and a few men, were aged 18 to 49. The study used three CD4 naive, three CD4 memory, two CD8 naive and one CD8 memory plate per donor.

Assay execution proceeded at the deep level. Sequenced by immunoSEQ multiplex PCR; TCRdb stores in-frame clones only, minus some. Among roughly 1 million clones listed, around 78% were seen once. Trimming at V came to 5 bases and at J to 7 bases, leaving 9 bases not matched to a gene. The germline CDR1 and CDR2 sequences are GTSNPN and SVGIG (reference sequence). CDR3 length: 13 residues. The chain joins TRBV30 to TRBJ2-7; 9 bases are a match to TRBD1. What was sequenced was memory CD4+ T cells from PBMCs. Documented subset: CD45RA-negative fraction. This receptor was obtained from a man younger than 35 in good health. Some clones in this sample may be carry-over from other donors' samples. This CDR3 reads CAWGQGIAGEQYF. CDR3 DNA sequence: TGTGCCTGGGGACAGGGGATTGCTGGAGAGCAGTACTTC.